The clone carrying this T cell receptor beta chain was seen a single time. What it binds is unknown. These data originate in a study of cytomegalovirus exposure and HLA in healthy donors. Turning to the study itself: A subsequent analysis reported that the 95 to 150 validation repertoires were produced on the same platform that had also been used for the roughly 670 first-cohort repertoires.

CDR3 length: 13 residues. The germline V gene encodes CDR1 MDHEN and CDR2 SYDVKM. V gave up 10 bases and J gave up 8 bases; unmatched junction bases: 6. The data were produced by immunoSEQ multiplex PCR, yet TCRdb's version contains in-frame clones alone and is incomplete. Of under 200,000 clones in the sample, approximately 87% were seen once. Study-level points and caveats: The study designated fewer than 200 TCR beta chains cytomegalovirus-associated. TCR clusters originating in the first cohort tended to co-occur in the 120 validation repertoires, according to a later analysis. In vitro checks showed that a few CMV-associated chains really do target CMV antigens.

Sample: PBMCs. The source is a woman in her 30s in good health and CMV-seronegative. The chain employs TRBV28 and TRBJ2-1, with 12 bases fitting TRBD2. CDR3 in DNA: TGTGCCACCCGGACTAGCGGGACCTATGAGCAGTTCTTC. Its translation: CATRTSGTYEQFF.